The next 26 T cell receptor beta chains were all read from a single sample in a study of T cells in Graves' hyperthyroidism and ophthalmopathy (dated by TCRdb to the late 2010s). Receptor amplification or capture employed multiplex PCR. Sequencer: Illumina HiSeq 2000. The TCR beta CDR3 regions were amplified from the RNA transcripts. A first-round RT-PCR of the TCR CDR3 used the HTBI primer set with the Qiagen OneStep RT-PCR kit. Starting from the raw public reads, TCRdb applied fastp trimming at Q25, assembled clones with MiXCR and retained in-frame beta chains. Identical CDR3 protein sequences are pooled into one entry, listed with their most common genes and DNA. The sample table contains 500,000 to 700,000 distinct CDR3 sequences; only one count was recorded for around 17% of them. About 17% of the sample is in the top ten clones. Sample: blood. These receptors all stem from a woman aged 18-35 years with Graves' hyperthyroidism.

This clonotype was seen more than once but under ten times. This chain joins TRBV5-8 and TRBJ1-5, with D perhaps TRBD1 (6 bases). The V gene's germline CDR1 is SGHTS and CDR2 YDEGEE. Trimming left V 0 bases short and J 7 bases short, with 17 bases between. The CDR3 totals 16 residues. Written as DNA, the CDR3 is TGTGCCAGCAGCTTGGAGGGGCGCAGGGGAGAGCAGCCCCAGCATTTT. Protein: CASSLEGRRGEQPQHF.

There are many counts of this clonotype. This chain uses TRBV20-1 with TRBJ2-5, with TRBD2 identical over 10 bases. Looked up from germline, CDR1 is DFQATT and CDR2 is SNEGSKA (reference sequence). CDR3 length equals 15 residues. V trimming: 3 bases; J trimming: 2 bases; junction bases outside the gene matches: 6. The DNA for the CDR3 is TGCAGTGCTAGGGTACTAGCGGGATGGCAAGAGACCCAGTACTTC. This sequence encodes CSARVLAGWQETQYF.

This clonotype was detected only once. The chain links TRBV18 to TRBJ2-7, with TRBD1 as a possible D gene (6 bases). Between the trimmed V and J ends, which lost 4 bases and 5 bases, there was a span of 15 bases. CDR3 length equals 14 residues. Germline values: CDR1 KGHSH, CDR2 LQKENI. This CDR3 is CASSRLLDSHEQYF. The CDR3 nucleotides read TGTGCCAGCTCACGGTTATTGGACAGCCACGAGCAGTACTTC.

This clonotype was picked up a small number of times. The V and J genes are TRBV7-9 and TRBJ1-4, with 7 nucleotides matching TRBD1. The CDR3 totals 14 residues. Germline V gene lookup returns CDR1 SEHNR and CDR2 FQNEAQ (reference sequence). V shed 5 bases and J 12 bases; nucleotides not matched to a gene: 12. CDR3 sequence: CASSLTIRDSELFF. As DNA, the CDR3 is TGTGCCAGCAGCCTGACTATCCGGGACAGCGAACTGTTTTTT.

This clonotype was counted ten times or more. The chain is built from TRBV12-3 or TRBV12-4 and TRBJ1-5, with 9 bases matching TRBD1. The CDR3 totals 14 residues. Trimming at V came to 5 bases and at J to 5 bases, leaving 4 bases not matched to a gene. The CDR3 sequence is CASSRQGGHQPQHF. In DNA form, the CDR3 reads TGTGCCAGCAGTCGACAGGGGGGACATCAGCCCCAGCATTTT.

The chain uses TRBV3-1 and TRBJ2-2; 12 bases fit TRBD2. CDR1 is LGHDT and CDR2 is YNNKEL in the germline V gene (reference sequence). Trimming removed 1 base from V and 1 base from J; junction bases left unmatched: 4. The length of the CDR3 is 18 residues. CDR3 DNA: TGTGCCAGCAGCCAAGGCGGACTAGCGGGATTGAACACCGGGGAGCTGTTTTTT. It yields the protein CASSQGGLAGLNTGELFF.

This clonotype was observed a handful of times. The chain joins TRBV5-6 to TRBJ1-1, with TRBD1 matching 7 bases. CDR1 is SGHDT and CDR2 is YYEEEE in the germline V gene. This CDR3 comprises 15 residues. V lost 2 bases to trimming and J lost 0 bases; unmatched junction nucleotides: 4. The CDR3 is CASSFTGTVNTEAFF. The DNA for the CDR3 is TGTGCCAGCAGCTTTACGGGGACAGTGAACACTGAAGCTTTCTTT.

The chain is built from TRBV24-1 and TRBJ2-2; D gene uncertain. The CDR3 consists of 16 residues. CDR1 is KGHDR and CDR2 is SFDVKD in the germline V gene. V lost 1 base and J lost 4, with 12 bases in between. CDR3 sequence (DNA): TGTGCCACCAGTGATTTAGTCCAGGCCAGCACCGGGGAGCTGTTTTTT. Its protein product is CATSDLVQASTGELFF.

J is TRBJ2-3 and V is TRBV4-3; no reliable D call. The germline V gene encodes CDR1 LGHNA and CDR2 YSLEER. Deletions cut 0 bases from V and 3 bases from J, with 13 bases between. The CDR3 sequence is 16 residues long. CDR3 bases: TGCGCCAGCAGCCAAGATCCCAGCCACTTAACAGATACGCAGTATTTT. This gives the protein CASSQDPSHLTDTQYF.

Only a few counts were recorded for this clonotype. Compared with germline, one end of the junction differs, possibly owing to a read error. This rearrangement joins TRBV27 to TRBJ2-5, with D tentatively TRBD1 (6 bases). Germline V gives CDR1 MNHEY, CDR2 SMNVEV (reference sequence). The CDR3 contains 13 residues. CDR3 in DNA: TGTGCCAGCAGCTTATACCCTGGACAGTCTATCCACTTC. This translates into CASSLYPGQSIHF.

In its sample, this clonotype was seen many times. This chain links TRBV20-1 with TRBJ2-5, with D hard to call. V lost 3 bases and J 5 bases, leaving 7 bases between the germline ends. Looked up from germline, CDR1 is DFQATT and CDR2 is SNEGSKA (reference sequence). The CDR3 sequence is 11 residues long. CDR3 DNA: TGCAGTGCTAGGGTGCGGGAGACCCAGTACTTC. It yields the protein CSARVRETQYF.

CDR3 loop: CASSSQPGQGTYEQYF. The DNA of the CDR3 is TGCGCCAGCAGCTCCCAACCGGGACAGGGGACCTACGAGCAGTACTTC. This sequence joins TRBV5-1 and TRBJ2-7; 10 bases are a match to TRBD1. Germline V lookup: CDR1 SGHRS, CDR2 YFSETQ. V lost 3 bases, J lost 2 bases, and 8 bases stayed unmatched. This CDR3 region has 16 residues.

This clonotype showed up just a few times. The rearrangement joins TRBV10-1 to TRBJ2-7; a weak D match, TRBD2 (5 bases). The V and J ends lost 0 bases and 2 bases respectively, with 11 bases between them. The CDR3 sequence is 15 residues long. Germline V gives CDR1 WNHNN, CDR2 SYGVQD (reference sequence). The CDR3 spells CASSESWGVPYEQYF. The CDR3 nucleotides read TGCGCCAGCAGTGAGTCGTGGGGAGTACCCTACGAGCAGTACTTC.

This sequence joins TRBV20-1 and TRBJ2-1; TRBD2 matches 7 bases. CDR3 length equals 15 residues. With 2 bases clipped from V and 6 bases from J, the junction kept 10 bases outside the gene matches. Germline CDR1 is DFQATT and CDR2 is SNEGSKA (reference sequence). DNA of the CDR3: TGCAGTGCTAGACTAGCGGCGAGAAGGGTCAATGAGCAGTTCTTC. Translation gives CSARLAARRVNEQFF.

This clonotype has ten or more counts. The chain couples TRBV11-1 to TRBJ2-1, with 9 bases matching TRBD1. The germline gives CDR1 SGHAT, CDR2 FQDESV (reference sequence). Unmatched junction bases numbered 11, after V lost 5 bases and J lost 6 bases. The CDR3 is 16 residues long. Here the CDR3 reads CASSITPGQGLNEQFF. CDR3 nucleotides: TGTGCCAGCAGCATCACACCGGGACAGGGTCTCAATGAGCAGTTCTTC.

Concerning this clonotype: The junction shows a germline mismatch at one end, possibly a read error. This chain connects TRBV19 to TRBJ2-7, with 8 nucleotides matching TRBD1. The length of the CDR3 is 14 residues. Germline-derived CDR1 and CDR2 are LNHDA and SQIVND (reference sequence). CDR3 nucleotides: TGTGCCAGCAGTACGCCCGGACAGGGTTACGAGCAGTACTTC. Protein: CASSTPGQGYEQYF.

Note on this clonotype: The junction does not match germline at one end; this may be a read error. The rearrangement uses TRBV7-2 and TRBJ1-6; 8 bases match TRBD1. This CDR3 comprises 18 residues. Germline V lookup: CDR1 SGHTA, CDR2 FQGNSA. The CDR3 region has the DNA TGTGCCAGCAGCGTCCGGACAGGGATGACCTCCTATAATTCACCCCGCCACTTT. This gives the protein CASSVRTGMTSYNSPRHF.

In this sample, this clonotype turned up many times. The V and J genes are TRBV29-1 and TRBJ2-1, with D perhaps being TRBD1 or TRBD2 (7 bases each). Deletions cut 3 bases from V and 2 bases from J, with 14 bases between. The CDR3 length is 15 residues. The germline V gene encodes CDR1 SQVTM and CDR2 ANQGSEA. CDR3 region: CSVDMGRGPYNEQFF. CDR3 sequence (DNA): TGCAGCGTTGATATGGGGAGGGGGCCCTACAATGAGCAGTTCTTC.

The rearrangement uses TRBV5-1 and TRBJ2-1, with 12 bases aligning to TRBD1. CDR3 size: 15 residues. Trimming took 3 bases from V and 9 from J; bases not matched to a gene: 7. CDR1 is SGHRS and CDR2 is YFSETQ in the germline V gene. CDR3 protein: CASSSAGTGGGEQFF. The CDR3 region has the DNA TGCGCCAGCAGCTCGGCCGGGACAGGGGGCGGTGAGCAGTTCTTC.

This chain's CDR3 is CASSLGPLGLDTEAFF. The DNA for the CDR3 is TGCGCCAGCAGCCTAGGGCCTCTGGGTCTGGACACTGAAGCTTTCTTT. The genes are TRBV4-3 and TRBJ1-1; D is undetermined. CDR1 is LGHNA, CDR2 YSLEER, per germline. The CDR3 consists of 16 residues. V lost 4 bases and J lost 3, with 18 bases in between.

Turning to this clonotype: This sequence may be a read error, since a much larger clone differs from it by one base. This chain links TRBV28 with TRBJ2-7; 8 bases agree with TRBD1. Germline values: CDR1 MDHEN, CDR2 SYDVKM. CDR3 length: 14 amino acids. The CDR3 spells CTSSSLDRAGEQYF. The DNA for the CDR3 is TGTACCAGCAGTTCCCTGGACAGGGCGGGCGAGCAGTACTTC.

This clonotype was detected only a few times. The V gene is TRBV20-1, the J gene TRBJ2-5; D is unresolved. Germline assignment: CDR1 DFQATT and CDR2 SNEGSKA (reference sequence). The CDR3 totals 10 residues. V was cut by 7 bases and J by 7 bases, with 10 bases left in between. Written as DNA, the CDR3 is TGCAGTGTCCGTGTCGGGACCCAGTACTTC. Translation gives CSVRVGTQYF.

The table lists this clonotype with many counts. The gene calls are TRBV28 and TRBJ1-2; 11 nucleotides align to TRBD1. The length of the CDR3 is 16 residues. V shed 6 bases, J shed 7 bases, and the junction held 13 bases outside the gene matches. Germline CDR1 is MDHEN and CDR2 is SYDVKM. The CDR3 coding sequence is TGTGCCAGCAGGCTAACGTCTGGACAGGGGGCTTCTGGCTACACCTTC. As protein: CASRLTSGQGASGYTF.

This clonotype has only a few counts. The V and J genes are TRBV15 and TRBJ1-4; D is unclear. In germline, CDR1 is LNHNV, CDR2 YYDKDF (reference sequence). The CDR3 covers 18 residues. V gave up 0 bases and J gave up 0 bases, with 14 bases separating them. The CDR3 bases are TGTGCCACCAGCAGAGAGGGCAGCCCCTCCGCAACTAATGAAAAACTGTTTTTT. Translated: CATSREGSPSATNEKLFF.

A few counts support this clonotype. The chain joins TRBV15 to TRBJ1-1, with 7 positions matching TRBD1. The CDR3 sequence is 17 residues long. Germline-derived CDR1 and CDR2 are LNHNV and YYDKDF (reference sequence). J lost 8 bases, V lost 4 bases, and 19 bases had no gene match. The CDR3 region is CATSTPTGPNPSKEAFF. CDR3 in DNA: TGTGCCACCAGCACTCCGACAGGGCCAAACCCCTCAAAGGAAGCTTTCTTT.

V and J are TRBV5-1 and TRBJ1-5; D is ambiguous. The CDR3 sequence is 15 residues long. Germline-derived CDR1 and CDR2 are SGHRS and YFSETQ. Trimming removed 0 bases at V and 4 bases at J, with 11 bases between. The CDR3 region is CASSLDSRVNQPQHF. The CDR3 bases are TGCGCCAGCAGCTTGGACAGCCGGGTAAATCAGCCCCAGCATTTT.